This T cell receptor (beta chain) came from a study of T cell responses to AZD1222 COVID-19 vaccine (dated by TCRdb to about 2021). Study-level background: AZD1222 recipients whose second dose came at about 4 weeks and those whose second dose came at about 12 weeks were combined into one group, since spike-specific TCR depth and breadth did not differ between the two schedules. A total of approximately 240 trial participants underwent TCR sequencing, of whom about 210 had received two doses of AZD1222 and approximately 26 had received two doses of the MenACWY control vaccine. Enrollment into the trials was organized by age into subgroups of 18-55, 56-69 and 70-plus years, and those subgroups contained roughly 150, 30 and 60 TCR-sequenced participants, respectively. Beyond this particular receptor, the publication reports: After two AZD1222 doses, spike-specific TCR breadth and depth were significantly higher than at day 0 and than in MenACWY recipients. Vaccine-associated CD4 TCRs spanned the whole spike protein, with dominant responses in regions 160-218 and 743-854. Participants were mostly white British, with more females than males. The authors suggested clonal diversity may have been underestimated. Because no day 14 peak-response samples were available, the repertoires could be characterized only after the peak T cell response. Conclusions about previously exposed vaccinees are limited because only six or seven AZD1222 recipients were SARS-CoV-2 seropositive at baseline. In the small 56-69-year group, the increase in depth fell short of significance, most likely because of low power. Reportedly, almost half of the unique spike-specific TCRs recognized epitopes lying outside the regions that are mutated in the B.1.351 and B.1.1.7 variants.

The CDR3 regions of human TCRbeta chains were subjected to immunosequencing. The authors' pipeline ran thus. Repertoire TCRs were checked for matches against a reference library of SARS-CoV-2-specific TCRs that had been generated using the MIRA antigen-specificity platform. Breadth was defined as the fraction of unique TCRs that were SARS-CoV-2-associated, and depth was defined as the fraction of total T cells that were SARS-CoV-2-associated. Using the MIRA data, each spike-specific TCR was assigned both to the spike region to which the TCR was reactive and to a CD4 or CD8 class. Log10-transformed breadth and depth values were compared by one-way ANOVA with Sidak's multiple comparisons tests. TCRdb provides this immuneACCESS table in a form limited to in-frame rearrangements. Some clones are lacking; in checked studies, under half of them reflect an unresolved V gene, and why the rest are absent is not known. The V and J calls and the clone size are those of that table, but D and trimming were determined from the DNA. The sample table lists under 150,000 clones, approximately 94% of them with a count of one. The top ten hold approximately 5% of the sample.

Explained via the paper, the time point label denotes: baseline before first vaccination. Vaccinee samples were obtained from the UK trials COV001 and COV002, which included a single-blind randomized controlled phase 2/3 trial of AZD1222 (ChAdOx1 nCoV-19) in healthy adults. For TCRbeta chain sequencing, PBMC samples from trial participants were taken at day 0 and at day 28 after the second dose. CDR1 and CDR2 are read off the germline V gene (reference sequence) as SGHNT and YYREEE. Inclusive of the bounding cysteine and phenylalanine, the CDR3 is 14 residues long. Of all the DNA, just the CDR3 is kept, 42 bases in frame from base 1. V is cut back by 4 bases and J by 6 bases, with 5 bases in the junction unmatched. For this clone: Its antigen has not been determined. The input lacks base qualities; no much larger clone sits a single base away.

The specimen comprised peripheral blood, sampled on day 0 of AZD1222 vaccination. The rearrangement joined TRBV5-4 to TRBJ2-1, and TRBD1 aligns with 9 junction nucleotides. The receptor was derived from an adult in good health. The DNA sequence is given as TGTGCCAGCAGCCACCGGACAGGGGCCAATGAGCAGTTCTTC. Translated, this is CASSHRTGANEQFF.